Sequencing of this TCR beta chain was carried out in a study of monozygotic twins with inflammatory bowel disease. Each CDR3 protein gets one entry in TCRdb, which reprocessed the 5' RACE reads and gives no DNA. The listing contains around 370,000 distinct CDR3 sequences. Germline V gene sequence: CDR1 SGDLS, CDR2 YYNGEE. The CDR3 covers 17 residues. The chain carries TRBV9 and TRBJ1-3; no DNA is available, so the TRBD1 call from TCRdb remains unchecked. This sequence originates from a human donor with ulcerative colitis or Crohn's disease, or a healthy co-twin of an affected twin (not recorded which). Source material: blood. The CDR3 loop reads CASSVAGVLSSGNTIYF.